The source of this TCR beta chain is a study of OX40 agonist ivuxolimab in advanced cancers. Trimming stripped 5 bases from V and 4 bases from J, with 24 bases between. This CDR3 is built from 18 residues. Germline values: CDR1 SGHTA, CDR2 FQGNSA. Sequencing was performed with immunoSEQ multiplex PCR; in TCRdb, only in-frame clones are kept and a portion is missing. This sample has fewer than 40,000 clones; 81% occur once, and the top ten carry about 1.3%. This receptor was identified in an adult with an advanced solid tumor such as melanoma, head and neck, liver or kidney cancer. This chain uses TRBV7-2 with TRBJ2-1; D assignment may be TRBD1 or TRBD2 (5 bases each). The sample was CD4+ or CD8+ T cells sorted from blood, taken in a trial of the OX40 agonist ivuxolimab. The CDR3 loop is CASSAGGSSRGVYNEQFF. DNA for the CDR3: TGTGCCAGCAGCGCCGGCGGGTCTTCACGAGGGGTTTACAATGAGCAGTTCTTC.